This entry concerns a single TCR beta chain. The CDR3 is made up of 13 amino acids. Germline CDR1 is LNHDA and CDR2 is SQIVND (reference sequence). V shed 1 base and J shed 8 bases, with 8 bases lying between them. This record belongs to a study of CD8 T cells in Susac syndrome. From blood CD8+ and CD4+ T cells, TCR beta sequences were generated. The multiple sclerosis controls were treatment-naive patients, and their relapsing-remitting disease was stable or active. Negative isolation was used for CD8+ and CD4+ T cells, and FACS enrichment was applied to TEMRA cells. A quantity of about 0.5 to 1 ug RNA underwent reverse transcription using random hexamers. Each CDR3 protein is one row after TCRdb ran MiXCR on the immunoSEQ multiplex PCR reads. The table has hundreds of thousands of distinct CDR3 sequences, 80% to 95% seen once; the top ten hold about 0.13%.

V usage is TRBV19 and J usage is TRBJ1-4; D not certain. The receptor was isolated from a human donor with multiple sclerosis. Material for sequencing was CD8+ T cells from PBMCs. The CDR3 here is CASSIAKREKLFF. CDR3 bases: TGTGCCAGTAGTATAGCGAAACGCGAAAAACTGTTTTTT.